This T cell receptor beta chain came from a study of radiotherapy plus CTLA-4 blockade in lung cancer. Study information: With 30% to 40% of patients having disease control, objective responses were seen in roughly 19%.

Receiving focal radiation plus CTLA-4 blockade with ipilimumab were patients who had chemo-refractory metastatic non-small-cell lung cancer. Worth noting for this clone: Antigen: not known.

General study points: Researchers report tumor-derived TCR clones expanding in blood after radiotherapy plus ipilimumab.

The CDR3 spans 13 residues. Trimming removed 3 bases at V and 13 bases at J, with 16 bases between. CDR1 is LNHDA and CDR2 is SQIVND in the germline V gene (reference sequence). Profiling relied on immunoSEQ multiplex PCR, and the TCRdb table lists in-frame clones only, not all of them. In the table there are 30,000 to 45,000 clones, roughly 77% of which are singletons. Here the sequenced sample was peripheral blood, taken from a patient treated with radiotherapy plus ipilimumab. J is TRBJ1-5 and V is TRBV19; D is possibly TRBD1 (5 bases). This clonotype was sampled from a human donor with non-small cell lung cancer who had stable disease on radiotherapy plus ipilimumab. CDR3 sequence: CASSIQGRGGQHF. In DNA, the CDR3 is TGTGCCAGTAGTATCCAAGGCCGTGGGGGTCAGCATTTT.